The clone carrying this T cell receptor (beta chain) was seen many times. The data are from a study of T cell repertoires in cytomegalovirus infection. From the reads, TCRdb called clonotypes with MiXCR, one entry per CDR3 protein. Among about 300,000 distinct CDR3 sequences listed, roughly a tenth were seen once. Germline lookup yields CDR1 SQVTM and CDR2 ANQGSEA. This CDR3 is built from 13 residues. With 1 base removed from V and 0 bases from J, the gap between germline ends came to 6 bases. V is TRBV29-1 and J is TRBJ1-1; D uncertain. The sequence was obtained from a human donor in good health (CMV status not recorded). Some clones in this sample may be carry-over from other donors' samples. The sequenced sample consisted of PBMCs. CDR3 sequence (DNA): TGCAGCGTTGAAGGCCCTATGAACACTGAAGCTTTCTTT. The encoded protein is CSVEGPMNTEAFF. Complete variable domain (other parts from reference TRBV29-1 and TRBJ1-1): SAVISQKPSRDICQRGTSLTIQCQVDSQVTMMFWYRQQPGQSLTLIATANQGSEATYESGFVIDKFPISRPNLTFSTLTVSNMSPEDSSIYLCSVEGPMNTEAFFGQGTRLTVV.